The 9 T cell receptor beta chains given below trace back to one sample, sequenced in a study of patients and donors after allogeneic stem cell transplantation. TCRdb processed the RT-PCR reads anew with MiXCR; each CDR3 protein has one entry. Of hundreds of thousands of distinct CDR3 sequences in the sample, approximately 16% were seen once. Sequenced input: blood, either unsorted or a sorted T cell fraction (not recorded which). The origin of the receptors is a human donor who was either an allogeneic HSCT recipient or a stem cell or donor lymphocyte infusion donor (not recorded which). It is not recorded whose cells these are; they may come from a transplant donor.

There are a few counts of this clonotype. The chain combines TRBV6-2 or TRBV6-3 with TRBJ1-2, with 10 bases aligning to TRBD1. CDR1 is MNHEY, CDR2 SVGEGT, per germline. There are 15 residues in the CDR3. Trimming removed 6 bases from V and 6 bases from J; junction bases left unmatched: 10. The DNA for the CDR3 is TGTGCCAGCAGCCGGACCGGGACAGGGGACAATGGCTACACCTTC. It encodes CASSRTGTGDNGYTF.

This clonotype was seen only a few times. The V gene is TRBV6-1, the J gene TRBJ1-5, with 10 bases identical to TRBD1. Germline values: CDR1 MNHNS, CDR2 SASEGT. The junction had 4 bases not matched to a gene; V was cut back by 6 bases and J by 5 bases. The CDR3 is 14 residues long. CDR3 residues: CASSRQGAYQPQHF. The CDR3 nucleotides read TGTGCCAGCAGCCGACAGGGGGCTTATCAGCCCCAGCATTTT.

The rearrangement links TRBV11-3 to TRBJ1-2, with D possibly TRBD1 on 5 matching bases. Germline V CDR1 and CDR2: SGHNT, YENEEA. The CDR3 covers 15 residues. V was pared by 4 bases and J by 5 bases, with 17 bases between. The CDR3 region has the DNA TGTGCCAGCAGCTCGGAACCGGGACGCGATTATGGCTACACCTTC. Residues: CASSSEPGRDYGYTF.

The rearrangement uses TRBV21-1 and TRBJ2-2; TRBD1, the table's D call, was not compared with the DNA. TRBV21-1 is marked as a pseudogene. CDR3 length: 14 amino acids. The CDR3 DNA reads TGTGCCGTCGAAAGGGGGGCGAACACCGGGGAGCTGTTTTTT. The encoded protein is CAVERGANTGELFF.

This clonotype was picked up a small number of times. The chain combines TRBV4-1 with TRBJ2-2; 10 bases fit TRBD2. The CDR3 extends over 18 amino acids. With 3 bases clipped from V and 5 bases from J, the junction kept 12 bases outside the gene matches. The germline CDR1 and CDR2 sequences are MGHRA and YSYEKL. CDR3 sequence (DNA): TGCGCCAGCAGCCAGAGCGGGGTAGCGGGGGGTCGGACCGGGGAGCTGTTTTTT. Translation: CASSQSGVAGGRTGELFF.

In its sample, this clonotype was seen many times. The genes are TRBV12-3 or TRBV12-4 and TRBJ1-2; D is undetermined. V was trimmed by 0 bases and J by 0 bases, leaving 5 bases between them. CDR3 length equals 14 residues. The CDR3 sequence is CASSLAGTNYGYTF. DNA for the CDR3: TGTGCCAGCAGTTTAGCGGGAACTAACTATGGCTACACCTTC.

The chain couples TRBV29-1 to TRBJ1-1; D is perhaps TRBD1 (6 bases). The CDR3 consists of 10 residues. Germline CDR1 is SQVTM and CDR2 is ANQGSEA. The V gene lost 6 bases and the J gene lost 8 bases, with 10 bases spanning the gap. The CDR3 DNA sequence: TGCAGCGTGGGGGGCAGGGAAGCTTTCTTT. Its protein is CSVGGREAFF.

As DNA, the CDR3 is TGTGCCAGCAGCCCTTTTGGGGGCTCTGGAAACACCATATATTTT. It translates to CASSPFGGSGNTIYF. The V gene is TRBV3-1, the J gene TRBJ1-3, with D possibly matching TRBD1 (5 bases). Trimming took 4 bases from V and 0 from J, leaving 10 bases between them. In germline, CDR1 is LGHDT, CDR2 YNNKEL (reference sequence). The CDR3 length is 15 residues.

This sequence joins TRBV29-1 and TRBJ1-2, with D tentatively TRBD1 (5 bases). The germline gives CDR1 SQVTM, CDR2 ANQGSEA. The V end was cut by 5 bases, the J end by 4 bases, with 17 bases between. The CDR3 is 14 amino acids. The CDR3, as DNA: TGCAGCGTTCGCCAGGGCACCCTTGGCTATGGCTACACCTTC. Its protein is CSVRQGTLGYGYTF. Combining the CDR3 with reference TRBV29-1 and TRBJ1-2 gives the whole variable domain SAVISQKPSRDICQRGTSLTIQCQVDSQVTMMFWYRQQPGQSLTLIATANQGSEATYESGFVIDKFPISRPNLTFSTLTVSNMSPEDSSIYLCSVRQGTLGYGYTFGSGTRLTVV.